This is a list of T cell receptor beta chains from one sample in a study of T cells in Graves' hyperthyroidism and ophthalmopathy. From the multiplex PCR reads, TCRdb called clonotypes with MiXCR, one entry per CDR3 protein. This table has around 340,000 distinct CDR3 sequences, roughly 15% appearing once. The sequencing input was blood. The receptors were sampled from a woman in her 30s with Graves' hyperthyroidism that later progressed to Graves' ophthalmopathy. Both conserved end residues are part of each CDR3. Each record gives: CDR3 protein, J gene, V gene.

CSLLLPPGAARPTSGSYNEQFF,TRBJ2-1,TRBV19
CASSAPRQGSNQPQHF,TRBJ1-5,TRBV5-8
CASSLTPQGTTDTQYF,TRBJ2-3,TRBV28
CASSYSIPRGKKQFF,TRBJ2-1,TRBV6-5
CACGSYNEQFF,TRBJ2-1,TRBV30
CASSSHNRDRSNYGYTF,TRBJ1-2,TRBV11-2
CASSSESRPQWFF,TRBJ2-1,TRBV28
CAISEELGYEQYF,TRBJ2-7,TRBV10-3
CASTPGGQHGYTF,TRBJ1-2,TRBV19
CASSQGSSRSNEKLFF,TRBJ1-4,TRBV3-1
CASTPWGRGLGTGELFF,TRBJ2-2,TRBV7-8
CASSYHLLNTEAFF,TRBJ1-1,TRBV6-5
CAITDSNYRYTF,TRBJ1-2,TRBV10-3
CASSFREAEAFF,TRBJ1-1,TRBV7-9
CASSPTSPSYEQYF,TRBJ2-7,TRBV18
CASSYSGGYETQYF,TRBJ2-5,TRBV6-5
CASSQNPGQETQYF,TRBJ2-5,TRBV14
CASSLQSPGHSGANVLTF,TRBJ2-6,TRBV7-8
CATSDRDSISQPQHF,TRBJ1-5,TRBV24-1
CASSLQGFEQYF,TRBJ2-7,TRBV7-6
CASSMTGKLNTEAFF,TRBJ1-1,TRBV28
CAIAGHVNNEQFF,TRBJ2-1,TRBV15
CASSQGNEQFF,TRBJ2-1,TRBV3-1
CASSVARAHAQFF,TRBJ2-1,TRBV9
CASSWGPSLMNTEAFF,TRBJ1-1,TRBV5-6
CASRNTGLAGGTDTQYF,TRBJ2-3,TRBV6-1
CASSHFRSNSYNEQFF,TRBJ2-1,TRBV14
CASSGAGLYTDTQYF,TRBJ2-3,TRBV3-1
CASSTMGINYGYTF,TRBJ1-2,TRBV19
CASRERDSGLGGYTF,TRBJ1-2,TRBV19
CATSRDLGGTGQHRGYTF,TRBJ1-2,TRBV15
CSANTREALYNEQFF,TRBJ2-1,TRBV20-1
CASSLHTILNQPQHF,TRBJ1-5,TRBV6-2/TRBV6-3
CAGHHRRGNTIYF,TRBJ1-3,TRBV19
CTSGGGITDTQYF,TRBJ2-3,TRBV9
CASSIQGAYGYTF,TRBJ1-2,TRBV12-3/TRBV12-4
CASSDLGQYGYTF,TRBJ1-2,TRBV2
CASSRGFGEKLFF,TRBJ1-4,TRBV6-1
CSVEDTGDRGTTYEQYF,TRBJ2-7,TRBV29-1
CASSKTGQETQYF,TRBJ2-5,TRBV7-8
CASRGTGGDQPQHF,TRBJ1-5,TRBV27
CASRPDFGNQPQHF,TRBJ1-5,TRBV2
CASSTELMNTEAFF,TRBJ1-1,TRBV28
CASSFGTSGSVF,TRBJ2-1,TRBV27
CASSRTSGSEAFF,TRBJ1-1,TRBV11-3
CASSEAGLAGGGQFF,TRBJ2-1,TRBV7-9
CASSIRGYTF,TRBJ1-2,TRBV19
CATSDGYADEQYF,TRBJ2-7,TRBV24-1
CASSRGQVNQNEQFF,TRBJ2-1,TRBV18